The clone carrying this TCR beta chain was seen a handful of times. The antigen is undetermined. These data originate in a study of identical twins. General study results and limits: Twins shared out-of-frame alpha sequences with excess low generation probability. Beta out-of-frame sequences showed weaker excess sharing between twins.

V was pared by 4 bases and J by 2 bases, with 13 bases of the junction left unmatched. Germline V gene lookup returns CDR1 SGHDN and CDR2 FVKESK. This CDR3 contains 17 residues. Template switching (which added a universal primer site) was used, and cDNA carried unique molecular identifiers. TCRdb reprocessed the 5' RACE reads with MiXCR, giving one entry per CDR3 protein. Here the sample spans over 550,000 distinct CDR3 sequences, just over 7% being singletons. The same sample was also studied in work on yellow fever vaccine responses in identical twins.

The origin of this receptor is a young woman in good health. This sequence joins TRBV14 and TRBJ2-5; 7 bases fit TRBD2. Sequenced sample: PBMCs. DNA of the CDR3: TGTGCCAGCAGCCCGAGAGGGAGCGGGGCCCAACAAGAGACCCAGTACTTC. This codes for CASSPRGSGAQQETQYF.